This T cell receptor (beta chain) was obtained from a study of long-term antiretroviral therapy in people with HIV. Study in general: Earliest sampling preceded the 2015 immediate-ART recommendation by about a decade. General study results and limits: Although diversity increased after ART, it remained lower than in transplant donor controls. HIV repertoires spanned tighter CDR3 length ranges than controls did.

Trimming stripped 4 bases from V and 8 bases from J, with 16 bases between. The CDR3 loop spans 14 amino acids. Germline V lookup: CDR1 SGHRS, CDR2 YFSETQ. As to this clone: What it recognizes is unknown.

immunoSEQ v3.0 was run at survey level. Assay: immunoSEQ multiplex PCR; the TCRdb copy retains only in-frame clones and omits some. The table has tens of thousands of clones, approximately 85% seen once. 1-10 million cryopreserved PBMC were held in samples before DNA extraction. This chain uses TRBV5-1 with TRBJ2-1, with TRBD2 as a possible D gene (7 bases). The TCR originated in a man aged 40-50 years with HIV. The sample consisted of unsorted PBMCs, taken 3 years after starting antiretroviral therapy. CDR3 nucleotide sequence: TGCGCCAGCAGCCCCGACCCGGGGGGCGATGAGCAGTTCTTC. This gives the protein CASSPDPGGDEQFF.